These 29 T cell receptor beta chains were all obtained from the same sample, sequenced in a study of blood T cell repertoires in COVID-19. Data came from immunoSEQ multiplex PCR; TCRdb stores just in-frame clones and leaves some out. The table lists about 80,000 clones, roughly three quarters of them singletons. What was sequenced was peripheral blood. The source is a man in his 70s with active or convalescent COVID-19.

This clone was detected a few times. The chain has TRBV30 and TRBJ2-4, with TRBD2 identical over 7 bases. The CDR3 contains 19 residues. J lost 7 bases, V lost 0 bases, and 21 bases had no gene match. The germline gives CDR1 GTSNPN, CDR2 SVGIG (reference sequence). CDR3 coding DNA: TGTGCCTGGAGTGTAACCCCTCGTATAGGGGACTATTCCCGGAACATTCAGTACTTC. Its protein product is CAWSVTPRIGDYSRNIQYF.

The chain recombines TRBV5-5 with TRBJ2-5, with 8 positions matching TRBD2. Germline lookup yields CDR1 SGHKS and CDR2 YYEKEE (reference sequence). The junction had 8 bases not matched to a gene; V was cut back by 3 bases and J by 4 bases. The CDR3 extends over 15 amino acids. CDR3 in amino acids: CASSSSAGAGETQYF. The DNA of the CDR3 is TGTGCCAGCAGCTCCTCAGCGGGGGCTGGAGAGACCCAGTACTTC.

The chain combines TRBV27 with TRBJ2-7; 8 bases agree with TRBD1. The CDR3 totals 15 residues. From germline, CDR1 is MNHEY and CDR2 SMNVEV (reference sequence). V lost 4 bases, J lost 4 bases, and 9 bases stayed unmatched. DNA of the CDR3: TGTGCCAGCAGTTCCGTCCCCAGGGGGCTATACGAGCAGTACTTC. Amino acids: CASSSVPRGLYEQYF.

This clone was counted ten times or more. The chain combines TRBV27 with TRBJ2-1; TRBD2 matches at 16 bases. V shed 5 bases, J shed 5 bases, and the junction held 12 bases outside the gene matches. Germline V gene sequence: CDR1 MNHEY, CDR2 SMNVEV (reference sequence). The CDR3 length is 19 residues. CDR3: CASSTPAGLAGGFDNEQFF. The CDR3 nucleotides are TGTGCCAGCAGTACCCCCGCGGGACTAGCGGGGGGGTTTGACAATGAGCAGTTCTTC.

This chain links TRBV6-5 with TRBJ1-6; 7 bases match TRBD1. Looked up from germline, CDR1 is MNHEY and CDR2 is SVGAGI. CDR3 length equals 15 residues. The ends lost 7 bases at V and 7 bases at J; junction bases unmatched: 10. The CDR3 region is CASTGLTGENSPLHF. CDR3 in DNA: TGTGCCAGCACCGGACTAACAGGGGAGAATTCACCCCTCCACTTT.

This chain connects TRBV9 to TRBJ2-3, with TRBD2 matching over 9 bases. The CDR3 spans 16 residues. Germline assignment: CDR1 SGDLS and CDR2 YYNGEE. J lost 3 bases, V lost 2 bases, and 7 bases had no gene match. Here the CDR3 reads CASSVLAGALTDTQYF. DNA of the CDR3: TGTGCCAGCAGCGTGTTAGCGGGGGCCTTAACAGATACGCAGTATTTT.

This rearrangement joins TRBV2 to TRBJ2-7; possibly TRBD2 for D (7 bases). V was clipped by 3 bases and J by 5 bases, with 14 bases between them. The CDR3 sequence is 14 residues long. The V gene's germline CDR1 is SNHLY and CDR2 FYNNEI. Here the CDR3 DNA reads TGTGCCAGCAGTGATCGGGGGGCAGATGACGAGCAGTACTTC. Translation: CASSDRGADDEQYF.

A single count supports this clone. Other nucleotide sequences from this sample produce the same CDR3. The rearrangement links TRBV9 to TRBJ2-3, with 7 bases lining up with TRBD1. V dropped 4 bases and J dropped 2; count of bases not matched to a gene: 4. CDR1 is SGDLS and CDR2 is YYNGEE in the germline V gene. This CDR3 is built from 14 residues. For the CDR3, the DNA is TGTGCCAGCAGCTCCAGGGGGTCCACAGATACGCAGTATTTT. This translates into CASSSRGSTDTQYF.

This clone has more than one count but fewer than ten. The rearrangement joins TRBV6-5 to TRBJ1-1, with 9 bases identical to TRBD1. The ends lost 10 bases at V and 0 bases at J; junction bases unmatched: 9. CDR3 length: 15 residues. From germline, CDR1 is MNHEY and CDR2 SVGAGI. CDR3 sequence (DNA): TGTGCCACCAGCCTCGGGACAGGGCTGAACACTGAAGCTTTCTTT. Translated, it gives CATSLGTGLNTEAFF.

CDR3 DNA sequence: TGTGCCAGCAGCTTGGGCTCGCGGGGTCCTAGCGGCTACACCTTC. This codes for CASSLGSRGPSGYTF. V usage is TRBV5-6 and J usage is TRBJ1-2; D is undetermined. The CDR3 sequence is 15 residues long. Germline CDR1 and CDR2: SGHDT and YYEEEE. Trimming pared 0 bases from V and 8 bases from J, leaving 17 bases between.

The rearrangement links TRBV2 to TRBJ2-5; the D gene is possibly TRBD1 (6 bases). CDR1 is SNHLY and CDR2 is FYNNEI in the germline V gene. Trimming pared 6 bases from V and 5 bases from J, leaving 10 bases between. The CDR3 has 12 amino acids. The CDR3 loop is CASRQGWETQYF. The CDR3 region has the DNA TGTGCCAGCAGGCAGGGGTGGGAGACCCAGTACTTC.

V usage is TRBV11-2 and J usage is TRBJ1-1; tentative D call: TRBD1 (6 bases). This CDR3 contains 15 residues. The V gene's germline CDR1 is SGHAT and CDR2 FQNNGV. The V and J ends lost 2 bases and 11 bases respectively, with 21 bases between them. The CDR3 spells CASSLPSGTLKRAFF. DNA for the CDR3: TGTGCCAGCAGCTTACCAAGCGGGACACTCAAAAGGGCTTTCTTT.

V usage is TRBV28 and J usage is TRBJ1-5, with D perhaps matching TRBD1 (5 bases). The CDR3 contains 14 residues. Trimming removed 4 bases from V and 2 bases from J, with 9 bases in between. Germline assignment: CDR1 MDHEN and CDR2 SYDVKM. DNA for the CDR3: TGTGCCAGCAGTTCATCGGGGGGCAATCAGCCCCAGCATTTT. It encodes CASSSSGGNQPQHF.

J is TRBJ1-3 and V is TRBV2; 8 nucleotides agree with TRBD1. From germline, CDR1 is SNHLY and CDR2 FYNNEI. V trimming: 5 bases; J trimming: 3 bases; junction bases outside the gene matches: 3. This CDR3 contains 14 residues. Written as DNA, the CDR3 is TGTGCCAGCAGTCCGACAGGGGATGGAAACACCATATATTTT. It encodes CASSPTGDGNTIYF.

Only a few counts were recorded for this clone. The genes are TRBV19 and TRBJ2-4, with a tentative D call TRBD1 (6 bases). V shed 4 bases and J shed 4 bases, with 11 bases lying between them. Per germline, CDR1 LNHDA and CDR2 SQIVND (reference sequence). CDR3 length: 14 residues. The CDR3 region is CASSTGTSKNIQYF. CDR3 coding DNA: TGTGCCAGTAGTACCGGGACATCAAAAAACATTCAGTACTTC.

In its sample, this clone was seen a few times. This rearrangement joins TRBV10-3 to TRBJ2-7; TRBD2 agrees at 12 bases. This CDR3 contains 17 residues. Trimming took 2 bases from V and 0 from J; bases not matched to a gene: 5. Germline V gives CDR1 ENHRY, CDR2 SYGVKD. The CDR3: CAISERTSGALSYEQYF. As DNA, the CDR3 is TGTGCCATCAGTGAGAGGACTAGCGGGGCTCTCTCCTACGAGCAGTACTTC.

The chain links TRBV18 to TRBJ2-5, with TRBD1 identical over 7 bases. Germline CDR1 is KGHSH and CDR2 is LQKENI. This CDR3 is 15 amino acids long. Losses at the gene ends were 3 bases for V and 4 bases for J; bases not matched to a gene: 8. DNA of the CDR3: TGTGCCAGCTCACCCTACGACAGGGTGGGAGAGACCCAGTACTTC. Protein product: CASSPYDRVGETQYF.

A few counts support this clone. V is TRBV3-1 (or the pseudogene TRBV3-2) and J is TRBJ2-5; 10 positions agree with TRBD1. Germline CDR1 is LGHDT and CDR2 is YNNKEL (reference sequence). There are 16 residues in the CDR3. V was clipped by 2 bases and J by 2 bases; unmatched bases: 5. CDR3 sequence: CASSQLGQGDQETQYF. CDR3 DNA sequence: TGTGCCAGCAGCCAACTAGGACAGGGGGATCAAGAGACCCAGTACTTC.

V is TRBV27 and J is TRBJ2-3; D possibly corresponds to TRBD2 (6 bases). The CDR3 has 16 residues. Germline V gives CDR1 MNHEY, CDR2 SMNVEV (reference sequence). V gave up 5 bases and J gave up 5 bases, with 20 bases separating them. CDR3 DNA: TGTGCCAGCAGTCACCCACGGGGCAGGCGGGGAGATACGCAGTATTTT. Protein sequence: CASSHPRGRRGDTQYF.

This rearrangement joins TRBV6-5 to TRBJ2-7, with a weak D call TRBD2 (5 bases). This CDR3 has 12 residues. Germline values: CDR1 MNHEY, CDR2 SVGAGI. The V gene lost 6 bases and the J gene lost 3 bases, with 9 bases spanning the gap. The CDR3: CASRKGDYEQYF. For the CDR3, the DNA is TGTGCCAGCAGAAAGGGAGACTACGAGCAGTACTTC.

V and J are TRBV9 and TRBJ1-6, with 8 bases that match TRBD1. V was pared by 4 bases and J by 6 bases, with 12 bases of the junction left unmatched. This CDR3 comprises 17 residues. Germline V gene lookup returns CDR1 SGDLS and CDR2 YYNGEE. This CDR3 is CASSPTGGALLNSPLHF. The CDR3 bases are TGTGCCAGCAGCCCCACAGGGGGGGCCTTACTTAATTCACCCCTCCACTTT.

This clone was seen more than once but under ten times. The chain is built from TRBV4-1 and TRBJ2-5, with 7 bases lining up with TRBD2. Looked up from germline, CDR1 is MGHRA and CDR2 is YSYEKL. Losses at the gene ends were 0 bases for V and 9 bases for J; bases not matched to a gene: 16. The CDR3 is 17 residues long. The CDR3: CASSQDIVFRRGTSQYF. CDR3 bases: TGCGCCAGCAGCCAAGATATCGTCTTCCGGCGGGGGACGTCCCAGTACTTC.

The chain is built from TRBV7-9 and TRBJ1-4; unclear D gene. The V and J ends lost 5 bases and 7 bases respectively, with 20 bases between them. Germline V gives CDR1 SEHNR, CDR2 FQNEAQ (reference sequence). The CDR3 totals 16 residues. In nucleotides, the CDR3 is TGTGCCAGCAGCCTTTTTGTGGGGAGGATCGGTGAAAAACTGTTTTTT. This sequence encodes CASSLFVGRIGEKLFF.

The chain couples TRBV5-1 to TRBJ1-3; D gene ambiguous. The V and J ends lost 0 bases and 0 bases respectively, with 10 bases between them. Germline V gene data show CDR1 as SGHRS and CDR2 as YFSETQ. The CDR3 has 16 amino acids. CDR3 bases: TGCGCCAGCAGCTTGGACTCACGGGGCTCTGGAAACACCATATATTTT. This encodes CASSLDSRGSGNTIYF.

The chain employs TRBV29-1 and TRBJ2-7; 7 nucleotides line up with TRBD1. Germline loops: CDR1 SQVTM, CDR2 ANQGSEA. The CDR3 extends over 14 amino acids. J gave up 2 bases and V 0 bases, and 4 bases lay outside the gene matches. The CDR3 DNA reads TGCAGCGTTGAAGATGAGGGGACAGCCTACGAGCAGTACTTC. This translates into CSVEDEGTAYEQYF.

As DNA, the CDR3 is TGTGCCAGCAGTTACCGCCTAGCGGGGGGAGGGGATACGCAGTATTTT. It specifies CASSYRLAGGGDTQYF. The chain recombines TRBV6-5 with TRBJ2-3, with 11 bases that match TRBD2. J lost 6 bases, V lost 2 bases, and 7 bases had no gene match. The CDR3 sequence is 16 residues long. Per germline, CDR1 MNHEY and CDR2 SVGAGI.

The J gene is TRBJ1-1, the V gene TRBV30; TRBD1 matches at 8 bases. Germline CDR1 reads GTSNPN; CDR2 reads SVGIG (reference sequence). The CDR3 totals 13 residues. V trimming: 1 base; J trimming: 7 bases; junction bases outside the gene matches: 5. The CDR3: CAWSARQGFEAFF. For the CDR3, the DNA is TGTGCCTGGAGTGCAAGACAGGGGTTTGAAGCTTTCTTT.

The V call is TRBV6-2 or TRBV6-3, the J call TRBJ1-6; 11 positions agree with TRBD1. This CDR3 region has 16 residues. V gave up 4 bases and J gave up 6 bases; unmatched junction bases: 5. Per the germline V gene, CDR1 is MNHEY and CDR2 is SVGEGT. CDR3 nucleotides: TGTGCCAGCAGTTTGGGACAGGGGGTCTTTAATTCACCCCTCCACTTT. Its translation: CASSLGQGVFNSPLHF.

The V gene is TRBV2, the J gene TRBJ2-2; D is ambiguous. The germline gives CDR1 SNHLY, CDR2 FYNNEI. CDR3 size: 11 residues. The V end lost 5 bases, the J end lost 6 bases, and 4 bases lay between the germline ends. The CDR3 here is CASSSSGELFF. The CDR3 region has the DNA TGTGCCAGCAGTTCGTCCGGGGAGCTGTTTTTT.